This T cell receptor beta chain was identified in a study of T-cell reconstitution after alpha-beta-depleted transplantation in children. At least ten counts were recorded for this clonotype. TCRbeta library preparation incorporated unique molecular identifiers. TCRdb called the PCR reads again in MiXCR, with one record for every CDR3 protein. The sample records 450,000 to 550,000 distinct CDR3 sequences, about an eighth being singletons. V shed 2 bases, J shed 8 bases, and the junction held 6 bases outside the gene matches. Germline V gives CDR1 MNHNS, CDR2 SASEGT. The CDR3 totals 14 residues. This receptor was obtained from a female patient aged 2-9 years who had a stem cell transplant for aplastic anemia, so the T cells may come from the graft donor. Here the sequenced sample was PBMCs, mostly from graft donor cells, taken 180 days after TCRalphabeta/CD19-depleted stem cell transplant. V gene TRBV6-1 combines with J gene TRBJ1-1; TRBD1 matches 9 bases. DNA of the CDR3: TGTGCCAGCAGTGAACGGACAGGGGTATCCGAAGCTTTCTTT. This sequence encodes CASSERTGVSEAFF.